The clone carrying this T cell receptor (beta chain) has only one observation. Some clones are missing from TCRdb's copy, which holds only in-frame ones; the method was immunoSEQ multiplex PCR. The table has approximately 12,000 clones, roughly 75% seen once. The data are from a study of PD-1 blockade in classical Hodgkin lymphoma. Each and every patient relapsed after autologous stem cell transplantation, and patients got differing brentuximab vedotin exposure. Trimming left V 4 bases short and J 4 bases short, with 11 bases between. The CDR3 runs to 14 residues. The specimen comprised peripheral blood mononuclear cells (PBMCs), sampled at baseline. The source is a human donor with classical Hodgkin lymphoma. This rearrangement joins TRBV7-1 to TRBJ2-4, with a possible D match to TRBD1 (5 bases). TRBV7-1 is classed as an ORF, of uncertain function. This CDR3 is CASSLSGRKNIQYF. DNA for the CDR3: TGTGCCAGCAGCTTGTCAGGGCGTAAAAACATTCAGTACTTC.